This T cell receptor beta chain was recovered during a study of cytomegalovirus exposure and HLA in healthy donors. This clone was observed once. Clones were read by immunoSEQ multiplex PCR, and TCRdb kept only the in-frame ones, dropping some. The table has tens of thousands of clones, 90% to 95% seen once. V was clipped by 2 bases and J by 10 bases, with 9 bases between them. In germline, CDR1 is GTSNPN, CDR2 SVGIG (reference sequence). This CDR3 comprises 11 residues. The sample consisted of PBMCs. This TCR came from a man aged 18-30 years in good health and CMV-seronegative. The rearrangement uses TRBV30 and TRBJ2-1, with D perhaps TRBD2 (5 bases). CDR3 protein: CAWSSGGEQFF. The DNA for the CDR3 is TGTGCCTGGAGTTCAGGCGGGGAGCAGTTCTTC.